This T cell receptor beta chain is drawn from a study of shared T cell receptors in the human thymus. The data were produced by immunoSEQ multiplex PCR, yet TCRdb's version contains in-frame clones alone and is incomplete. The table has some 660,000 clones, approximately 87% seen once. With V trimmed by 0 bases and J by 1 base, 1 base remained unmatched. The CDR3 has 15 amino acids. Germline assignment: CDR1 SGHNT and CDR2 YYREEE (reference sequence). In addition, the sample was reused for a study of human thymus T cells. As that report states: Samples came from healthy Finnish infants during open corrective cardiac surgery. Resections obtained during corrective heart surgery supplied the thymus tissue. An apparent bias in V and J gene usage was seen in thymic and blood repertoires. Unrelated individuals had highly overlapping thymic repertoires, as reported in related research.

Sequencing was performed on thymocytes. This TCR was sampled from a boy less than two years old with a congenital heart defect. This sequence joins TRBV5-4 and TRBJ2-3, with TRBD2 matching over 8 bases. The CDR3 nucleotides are TGTGCCAGCAGCTTGGGAGCGGGGGGCACAGATACGCAGTATTTT. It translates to CASSLGAGGTDTQYF.